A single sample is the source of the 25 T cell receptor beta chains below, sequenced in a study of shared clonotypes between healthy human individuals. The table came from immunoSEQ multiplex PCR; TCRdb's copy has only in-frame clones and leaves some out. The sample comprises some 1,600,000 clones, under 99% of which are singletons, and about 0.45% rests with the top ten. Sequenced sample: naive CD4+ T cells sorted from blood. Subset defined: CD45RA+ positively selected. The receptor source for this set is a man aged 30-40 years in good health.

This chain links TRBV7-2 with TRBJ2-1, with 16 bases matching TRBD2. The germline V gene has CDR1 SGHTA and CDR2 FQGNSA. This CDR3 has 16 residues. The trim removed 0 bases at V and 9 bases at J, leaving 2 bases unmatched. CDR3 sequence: CASSLAGTSGRVEQFF. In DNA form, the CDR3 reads TGTGCCAGCAGCTTAGCCGGGACTAGCGGGAGGGTTGAGCAGTTCTTC.

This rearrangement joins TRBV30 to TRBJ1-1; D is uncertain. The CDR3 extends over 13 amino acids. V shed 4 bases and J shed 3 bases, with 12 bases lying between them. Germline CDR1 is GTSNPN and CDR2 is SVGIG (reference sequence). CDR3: CAWTDLWHTEAFF. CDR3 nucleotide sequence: TGTGCCTGGACAGACCTTTGGCACACTGAAGCTTTCTTT.

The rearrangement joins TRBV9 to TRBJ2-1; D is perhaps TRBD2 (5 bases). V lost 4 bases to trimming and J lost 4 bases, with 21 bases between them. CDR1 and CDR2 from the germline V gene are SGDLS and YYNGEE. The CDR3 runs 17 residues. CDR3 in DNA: TGTGCCAGCAGCCTTGCATCGGGTAGCGCGAAGTACAATGAGCAGTTCTTC. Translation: CASSLASGSAKYNEQFF. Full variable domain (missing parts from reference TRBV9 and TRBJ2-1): DSGVTQTPKHLITATGQRVTLRCSPRSGDLSVYWYQQSLDQGLQFLIQYYNGEERAKGNILERFSAQQFPDLHSELNLSSLELGDSALYFCASSLASGSAKYNEQFFGPGTRLTVL.

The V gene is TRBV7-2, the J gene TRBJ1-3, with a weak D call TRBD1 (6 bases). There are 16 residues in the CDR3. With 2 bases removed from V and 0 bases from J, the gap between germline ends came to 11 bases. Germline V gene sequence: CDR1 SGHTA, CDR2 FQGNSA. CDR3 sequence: CASSLHGRGSGNTIYF. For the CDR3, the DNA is TGTGCCAGCAGCTTACATGGCAGGGGCTCTGGAAACACCATATATTTT.

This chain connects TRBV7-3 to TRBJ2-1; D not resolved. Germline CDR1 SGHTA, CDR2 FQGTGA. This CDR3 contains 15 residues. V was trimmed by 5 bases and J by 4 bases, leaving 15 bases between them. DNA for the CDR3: TGTGCCAGCAGCCATGACCGAAGTTCATACAATGAGCAGTTCTTC. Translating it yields CASSHDRSSYNEQFF.

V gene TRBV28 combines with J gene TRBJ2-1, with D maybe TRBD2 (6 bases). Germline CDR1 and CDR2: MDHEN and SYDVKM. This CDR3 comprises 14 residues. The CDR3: CATYLENRGGEQFF. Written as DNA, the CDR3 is TGTGCTACTTATCTAGAAAATCGGGGAGGCGAGCAGTTCTTC.

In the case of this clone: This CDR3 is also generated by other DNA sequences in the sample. CDR3 DNA sequence: TGTGCCAGTAGTATTAGGGCGAACACCGGGGAGCTGTTTTTT. Translation gives CASSIRANTGELFF. The chain recombines TRBV19 with TRBJ2-2; no clear D gene. The CDR3 has 14 residues. The V end was cut by 3 bases, the J end by 0 bases, with 5 bases between. CDR1 LNHDA and CDR2 SQIVND come from the germline V gene (reference sequence).

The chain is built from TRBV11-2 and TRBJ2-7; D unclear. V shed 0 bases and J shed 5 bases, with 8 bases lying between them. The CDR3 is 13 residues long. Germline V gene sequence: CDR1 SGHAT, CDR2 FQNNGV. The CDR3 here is CASSLERSHEQYF. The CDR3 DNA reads TGTGCCAGCAGCTTAGAAAGATCCCACGAGCAGTACTTC.

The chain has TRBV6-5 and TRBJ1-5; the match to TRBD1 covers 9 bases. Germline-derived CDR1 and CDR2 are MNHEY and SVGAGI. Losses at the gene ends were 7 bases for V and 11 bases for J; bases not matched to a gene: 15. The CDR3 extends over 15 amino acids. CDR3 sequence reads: CASKAAGTGSVAQHF. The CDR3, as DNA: TGTGCCAGCAAAGCCGCCGGGACAGGGTCCGTTGCCCAGCATTTT.

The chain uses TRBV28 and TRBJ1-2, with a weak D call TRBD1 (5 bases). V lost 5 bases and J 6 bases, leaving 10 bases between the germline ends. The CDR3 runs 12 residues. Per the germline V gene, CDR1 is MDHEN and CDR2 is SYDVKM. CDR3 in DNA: TGTGCCAGCAGTGTCCCAGGGAATGGCTACACCTTC. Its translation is CASSVPGNGYTF.

The CDR3 reads CASSFPSSYNEQFF. CDR3 DNA: TGTGCCAGCAGCTTCCCGAGCTCCTACAATGAGCAGTTCTTC. The rearrangement uses TRBV5-6 and TRBJ2-1; D gene unclear. The CDR3 is 14 amino acids. Germline V lookup: CDR1 SGHDT, CDR2 YYEEEE. Trimming removed 2 bases from V and 0 bases from J, with 6 bases in between.

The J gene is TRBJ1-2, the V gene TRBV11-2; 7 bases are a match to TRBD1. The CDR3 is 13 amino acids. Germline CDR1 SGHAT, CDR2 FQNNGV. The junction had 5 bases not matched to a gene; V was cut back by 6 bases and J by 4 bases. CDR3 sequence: CASSQGGLYGYTF. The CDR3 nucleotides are TGTGCCAGCAGTCAGGGGGGACTCTATGGCTACACCTTC. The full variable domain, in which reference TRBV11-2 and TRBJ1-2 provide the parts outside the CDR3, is EAGVAQSPRYKIIEKRQSVAFWCNPISGHATLYWYQQILGQGPKLLIQFQNNGVVDDSQLPKDRFSAERLKGVDSTLKIQPAKLEDSAVYLCASSQGGLYGYTFGSGTRLTVV.

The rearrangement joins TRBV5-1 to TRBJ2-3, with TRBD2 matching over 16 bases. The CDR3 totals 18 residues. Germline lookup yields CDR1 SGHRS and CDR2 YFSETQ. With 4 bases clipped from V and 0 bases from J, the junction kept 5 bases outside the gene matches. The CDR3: CASSPGLAGGTSTDTQYF. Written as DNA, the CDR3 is TGCGCCAGCAGCCCGGGACTAGCGGGAGGGACTAGCACAGATACGCAGTATTTT.

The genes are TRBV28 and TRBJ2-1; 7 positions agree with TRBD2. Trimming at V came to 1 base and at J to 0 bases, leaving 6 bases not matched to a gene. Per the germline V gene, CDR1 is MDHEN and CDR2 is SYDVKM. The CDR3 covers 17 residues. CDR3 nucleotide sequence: TGTGCCAGCAGTTTATTCCGCGGGAGAGGCTCCTACAATGAGCAGTTCTTC. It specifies CASSLFRGRGSYNEQFF.

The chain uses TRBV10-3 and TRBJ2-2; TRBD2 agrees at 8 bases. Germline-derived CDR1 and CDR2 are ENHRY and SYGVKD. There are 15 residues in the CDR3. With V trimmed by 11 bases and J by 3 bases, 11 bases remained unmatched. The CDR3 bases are TGTGCCTCCGGAACGGGAGGGCTTGACACCGGGGAGCTGTTTTTT. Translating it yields CASGTGGLDTGELFF.

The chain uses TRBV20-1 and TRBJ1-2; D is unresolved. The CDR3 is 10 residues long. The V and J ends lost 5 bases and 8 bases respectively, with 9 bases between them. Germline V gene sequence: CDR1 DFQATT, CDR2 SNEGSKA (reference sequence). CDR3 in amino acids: CSAGREGYTF. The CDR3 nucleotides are TGCAGTGCTGGACGAGAAGGCTACACCTTC.

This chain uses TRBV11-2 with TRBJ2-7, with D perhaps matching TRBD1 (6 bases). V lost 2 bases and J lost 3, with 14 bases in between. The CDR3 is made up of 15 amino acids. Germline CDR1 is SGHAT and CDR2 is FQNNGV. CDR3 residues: CASSLSPGAGYEQYF. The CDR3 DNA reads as TGTGCCAGCAGCTTATCCCCAGGGGCGGGCTACGAGCAGTACTTC.

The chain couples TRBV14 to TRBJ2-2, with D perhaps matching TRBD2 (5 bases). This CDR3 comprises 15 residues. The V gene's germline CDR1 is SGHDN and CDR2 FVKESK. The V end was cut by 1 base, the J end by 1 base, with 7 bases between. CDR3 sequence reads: CASSQVRGNTGELFF. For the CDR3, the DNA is TGTGCCAGCAGCCAAGTTCGGGGGAACACCGGGGAGCTGTTTTTT.

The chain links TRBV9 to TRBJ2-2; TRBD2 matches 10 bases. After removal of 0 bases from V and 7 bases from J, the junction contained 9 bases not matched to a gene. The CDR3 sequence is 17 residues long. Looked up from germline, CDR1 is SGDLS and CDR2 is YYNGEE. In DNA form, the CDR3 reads TGTGCCAGCAGCGTAGTCTTGGGGGTAGCGGGAGGCGGGGAGCTGTTTTTT. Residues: CASSVVLGVAGGGELFF.

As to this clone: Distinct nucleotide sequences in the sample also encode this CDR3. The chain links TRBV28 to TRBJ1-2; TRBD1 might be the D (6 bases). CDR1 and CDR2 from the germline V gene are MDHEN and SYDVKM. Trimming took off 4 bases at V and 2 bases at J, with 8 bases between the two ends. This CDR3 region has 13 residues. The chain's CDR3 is CASSSTGNYGYTF. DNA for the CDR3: TGTGCCAGCAGTTCAACAGGGAACTATGGCTACACCTTC.

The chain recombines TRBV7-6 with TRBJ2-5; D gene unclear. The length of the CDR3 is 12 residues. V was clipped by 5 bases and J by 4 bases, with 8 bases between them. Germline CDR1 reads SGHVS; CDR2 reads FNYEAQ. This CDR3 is CASSGPAETQYF. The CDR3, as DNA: TGTGCCAGCAGCGGCCCGGCAGAGACCCAGTACTTC.

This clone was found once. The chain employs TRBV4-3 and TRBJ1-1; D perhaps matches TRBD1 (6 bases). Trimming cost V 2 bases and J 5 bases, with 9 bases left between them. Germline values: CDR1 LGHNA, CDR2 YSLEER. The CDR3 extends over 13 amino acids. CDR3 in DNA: TGCGCCAGCAGCCAAATGCAGGGGACTGAAGCTTTCTTT. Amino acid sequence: CASSQMQGTEAFF.

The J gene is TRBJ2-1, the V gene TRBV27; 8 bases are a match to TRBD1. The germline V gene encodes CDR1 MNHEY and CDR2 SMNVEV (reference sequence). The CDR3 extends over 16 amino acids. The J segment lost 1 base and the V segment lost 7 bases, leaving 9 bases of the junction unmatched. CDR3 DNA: TGTGCCAGCACTCTACGGCAGGGGGCTTCCTACAATGAGCAGTTCTTC. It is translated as CASTLRQGASYNEQFF.

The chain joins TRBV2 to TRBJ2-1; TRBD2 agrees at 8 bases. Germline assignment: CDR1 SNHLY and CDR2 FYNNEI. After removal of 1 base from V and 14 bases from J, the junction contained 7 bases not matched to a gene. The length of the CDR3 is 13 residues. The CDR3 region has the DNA TGTGCCAGCAGTGAAGAGGAAGGGACTAGGAAGTTCTTC. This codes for CASSEEEGTRKFF. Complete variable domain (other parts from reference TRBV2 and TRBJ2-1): EPEVTQTPSHQVTQMGQEVILRCVPISNHLYFYWYRQILGQKVEFLVSFYNNEISEKSEIFDDQFSVERPDGSNFTLKIRSTKLEDSAMYFCASSEEEGTRKFFGPGTRLTVL.

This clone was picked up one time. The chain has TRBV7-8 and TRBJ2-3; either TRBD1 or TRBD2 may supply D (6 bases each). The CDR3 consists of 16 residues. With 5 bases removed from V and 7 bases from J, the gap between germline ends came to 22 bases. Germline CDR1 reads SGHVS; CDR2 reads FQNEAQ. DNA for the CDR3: TGTGCCAGCAGCGACCGGGGACAAAGCGGGTCCAATACGCAGTATTTT. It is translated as CASSDRGQSGSNTQYF.